This T cell receptor (beta chain) was obtained from a study of control samples from healthy donors and cancer patients. Measured with immunoSEQ multiplex PCR; TCRdb has only the in-frame clones, and not every one. The sample carries about 69,000 clones, roughly 82% recorded once. This CDR3 has 15 residues. V was pared by 1 base and J by 4 bases, with 10 bases between. The germline V gene encodes CDR1 SEHNR and CDR2 FQNEAQ (reference sequence). The rearrangement links TRBV7-9 to TRBJ2-2; D gene ambiguous. The sequence derives from a woman in her forties or fifties with lung cancer. The sequencing input was PBMCs. The CDR3 reads CASSLGQGFTGELFF. CDR3 nucleotide sequence: TGTGCCAGCAGCTTAGGTCAAGGGTTCACCGGGGAGCTGTTTTTT.